This section outlines one T cell receptor beta chain sequence together with its context. The target antigen is unknown. Trimming left V 5 bases short and J 2 bases short, with 13 bases between. Germline CDR1 reads SGHTA; CDR2 reads FQGNSA. CDR3 size: 15 residues. Using immunoSEQ multiplex PCR, the repertoire was profiled, and TCRdb retains in-frame clones only, with some absent. The table has around 100,000 clones, approximately 93% seen once. The record originates from a study of graft-versus-host responses after intestinal transplantation. Study-wide background: Anti-thymocyte globulin induction was given to all recipients, followed by tacrolimus and steroids for three to four years.

Overall study findings and caveats: Some patients had graft-donor T cell macrochimerism. In their allografts, the ratios of graft-versus-host to host-versus-graft T cell clones were high.

V and J are TRBV7-2 and TRBJ2-1, with D uncertain. The sequencing used unstimulated CD8+ T cells sorted from spleen or lymph node cells, collected before transplant. This clonotype originated in a human donor who was the organ donor for an intestinal transplant. CDR3 sequence: CASSPEDPPYNEQFF. The CDR3 nucleotides read TGTGCCAGCAGCCCCGAGGACCCCCCCTACAATGAGCAGTTCTTC. The variable domain in full, with the rest retrieved from reference TRBV7-2 and TRBJ2-1, is GAGVSQSPSNKVTEKGKDVELRCDPISGHTALYWYRQSLGQGLEFLIYFQGNSAPDKSGLPSDRFSAERTGGSVSTLTIQRTQQEDSAVYLCASSPEDPPYNEQFFGPGTRLTVL.